Described below is a single T cell receptor beta chain sequence and its context. The antigen remains unidentified. Although they were nominally healthy when sampled, donors likely had unrecorded immune exposures. Germline-derived CDR1 and CDR2 are MNHNS and SASEGT. V was shortened by 5 bases and J by 4 bases, with 14 bases between the two germline ends. The CDR3 has 14 amino acids. The PCR contained 60 Vbeta and 13 Jbeta primers. Profiled with immunoSEQ multiplex PCR; TCRdb holds only in-frame clones, not every one. Its listing shows about 200,000 clones. This sample stems from a study of cytomegalovirus exposure and HLA in healthy donors. Study summary: The early release's HLA-typed donors yielded roughly 85 million unique TCRs.

Notes on the study in general: The authors later linked a missense DCLRE1C variant to TCR beta V- and J-gene trimming.

The chain combines TRBV6-1 with TRBJ2-5; TRBD1 might be the D (6 bases). The specimen sequenced was PBMCs. This sequence originates from a boy between 5 and 17 years old in good health and CMV-seronegative. The CDR3 protein is CASSLAQGRETQYF. In DNA form, the CDR3 reads TGTGCCAGCAGTTTAGCTCAGGGGAGAGAGACCCAGTACTTC.